This passage covers 8 T cell receptor beta chains from one sample sequenced in a study of beta chain features in type 1 diabetes. Findings and limits, study-wide: The study found moderately but significantly shorter TCRB CDR3s in all four CD4+ subsets of Type 1 diabetes patients.

The study reverse transcribed the entire isolated RNA, so it sequenced expressed TCRB transcripts. Sequencing was performed with immunoSEQ multiplex PCR; in TCRdb, only in-frame clones are kept and a portion is missing. The data hold about 710,000 clones, with around 15% observed a single time. For these receptors, no antigen is known. The sequencing sample was made of naive CD4+ T cells from blood. All receptors derive from a young man with type 1 diabetes.

This rearrangement joins TRBV7-2 to TRBJ1-1; D gene unclear. The V gene lost 4 bases and the J gene lost 2 bases, with 11 bases spanning the gap. The V gene's germline CDR1 is SGHTA and CDR2 FQGNSA. This CDR3 contains 14 residues. CDR3 DNA sequence: TGTGCCAGCAGCTCGGACCCACATAACACTGAAGCTTTCTTT. Protein product: CASSSDPHNTEAFF.

This clone has just a few counts. The chain couples TRBV7-2 to TRBJ2-7; 7 positions match TRBD2. Trimming removed 5 bases from V and 6 bases from J; junction bases left unmatched: 7. This CDR3 comprises 13 residues. In germline, CDR1 is SGHTA, CDR2 FQGNSA. The CDR3 loop is CASSRGLGGEQYF. The DNA for the CDR3 is TGTGCCAGCAGCCGAGGACTAGGAGGCGAGCAGTACTTC.

The genes are TRBV2 and TRBJ2-7; maybe TRBD2 (7 bases). Germline CDR1 and CDR2: SNHLY and FYNNEI. The CDR3 totals 11 residues. The V end was cut by 7 bases, the J end by 7 bases, with 11 bases between. The CDR3 nucleotides read TGTGCCAGCAATCGGGGGGCGGAGCAGTACTTC. It codes for CASNRGAEQYF.

This clone has just a few counts. The chain couples TRBV6-5 to TRBJ1-2; D not resolved. Germline V lookup: CDR1 MNHEY, CDR2 SVGAGI. CDR3 length: 14 residues. V lost 0 bases and J 8 bases, leaving 13 bases between the germline ends. The CDR3 bases are TGTGCCAGCAGTTACTCGTTCGTAGCGCGAGGCTACACCTTC. Encoded protein: CASSYSFVARGYTF.

This chain joins TRBV30 and TRBJ1-3, with D possibly matching TRBD1 (6 bases). This CDR3 has 15 residues. Trimming shortened V by 0 bases and J by 4 bases, and 13 bases separated the two germline ends. Germline CDR1 GTSNPN, CDR2 SVGIG (reference sequence). The CDR3 is CAWSVRGAIGNTIYF. CDR3 DNA sequence: TGTGCCTGGAGTGTACGGGGGGCGATCGGAAACACCATATATTTT.

J is TRBJ2-1 and V is TRBV11-3; 7 nucleotides match TRBD2. V lost 5 bases to trimming and J lost 0 bases; unmatched junction nucleotides: 7. The CDR3 runs 16 residues. CDR1 is SGHNT, CDR2 YENEEA, per germline. This chain's CDR3 is CASSQGASGSYNEQFF. The CDR3 coding sequence is TGTGCCAGCAGCCAAGGGGCTAGCGGCTCCTACAATGAGCAGTTCTTC.

Of note for this clone: Mismatch with germline at one junction end may stem from a read error. The chain recombines TRBV7-7 with TRBJ2-2; 8 bases match TRBD2. Germline-derived CDR1 and CDR2 are SSHAT and FNYEAQ (reference sequence). This CDR3 comprises 14 residues. CDR3 bases: TGTGCTAGCAGCTTCGGGACTAGCACCGGGGAGCTGTTTTTT. Residues: CASSFGTSTGELFF.

The rearrangement uses TRBV10-3 and TRBJ2-3; D unclear. Deletions cut 7 bases from V and 4 bases from J, with 9 bases between. CDR1 and CDR2 from the germline V gene are ENHRY and SYGVKD. The CDR3 runs 12 residues. The CDR3 DNA follows: TGTGCCATCAAAGTGGCCCCAGATACGCAGTATTTT. It encodes CAIKVAPDTQYF.